This TCR beta chain came from a study of T-cell memory formation after mild COVID-19. The CDR3 is 16 amino acids. Each CDR3 protein is one row after TCRdb ran MiXCR on the 5' RACE reads. The sample consists of about 540,000 distinct CDR3 sequences, 20% of them appearing once. V and J are TRBV21-1 and TRBJ2-6; TRBD1 is taken as the D call from the table, unchecked against the DNA. TRBV21-1 is reported as a pseudogene. Sequenced sample: PBMCs or a T cell subset sorted from them (not recorded which). The origin of this receptor is an adult woman who had mild COVID-19 (a few samples of this study predate the infection). Cell type and time point are not known. Written as DNA, the CDR3 is TGTGCCAGCAGCGGGACAATCTTTTCTGGGGCCAACGTCCTGACTTTC. It is translated as CASSGTIFSGANVLTF.